This T cell receptor beta chain was identified during a study of neoadjuvant anti-PD-1 for oral cavity cancer (dated by TCRdb to the early 2020s). With regard to the full study: Patients mostly received three to four biweekly doses of nivolumab at 3 mg/kg before curative-intent surgical resection. The parent correlative cohort included around twelve patients, with a roughly 34% response rate. For patients who did not progress, a fourth nivolumab dose was given around day 43, followed by definitive surgical resection on days 50-56. Under RECIST 1.1, patients with complete response, partial response or stable disease were classed as responders, and patients with progression were classed as non-responders.

Trimming takes 4 bases off V and 2 bases off J; junction bases not matched to a gene: 9. CDR3 length: 15 amino acids, cysteine to phenylalanine. Just CDR3 DNA is preserved here, 45 bases in frame from base 1. The germline V gene sets CDR1 to SQVTM and CDR2 to ANQGSEA. For deep sequencing, each PBMC sample was run in six replicates, with libraries mostly built from approximately 0.45 ug of input genomic DNA. The immunoSEQ hsTCRbeta kit was used to prepare TCRbeta libraries, following the manufacturer's instructions. The completed libraries were mixed into a single pool at 3 nM, then sequenced with an Illumina NovaSeq 6000 S4 flow cell. On the study's bioinformatics: The immunoSEQ Analyzer was used for raw data preprocessing and quality control. The analysis was limited to productive rearrangements, and each clonotype was defined by a unique CDR3 amino acid sequence. Repertoire clonality was estimated as the Gini-Simpson index, which was computed with the R package tcR. Gini indices were compared with Student's t test, and associations with tumor size change were assessed by Pearson correlation. In TCRdb, the immuneACCESS table is reduced to in-frame sequences with V and J assigned. These tables do not hold every clone; where another copy was compared, an unresolved V gene accounts for under half, and the others remain unexplained. V, J and clone size are those of that table, while D and trimming were read from the DNA. The sample table lists about 6,700 clones, 70% to 80% of them with a count of one. 3% to 3.5% of the sample rests with the top ten.

Summary of the overall study and its limitations: Within PBMCs, T cell clonality (Gini index) was significantly higher in non-responders than responders after neoadjuvant nivolumab. The TCR analyses had only three patients in each response group, and the authors called for validation in larger cohorts. A higher pretreatment blood Treg/Th17 ratio correlated with both higher pretreatment blood TCRbeta clonality and lower post-treatment tumor TCRbeta clonality.

Explained via the paper, the time point label denotes: before neoadjuvant nivolumab. Patients were newly diagnosed with stage II-IVA oral cavity squamous cell carcinoma and had received no prior systemic or radiation treatment. The cohort was made up of patients with locally advanced, HPV-negative oral cavity squamous cell carcinoma. No culture maintenance or expansion was done, as the peripheral blood mononuclear cells went straight to analysis. The samples were drawn from a longitudinal correlative study tied to a single-arm phase II trial testing neoadjuvant nivolumab in oral cavity squamous cell carcinoma. Genomic DNA-based TCRbeta sequencing was performed on subject-matched pre- and post-treatment PBMCs and tumors from three responders and three non-responders. Peripheral blood mononuclear cells were collected once before nivolumab treatment and again after treatment, at the time of surgery. The Maxwell RSC DNA from Cells kit was used to extract genomic DNA from PBMCs.

Concerning this clone itself: The target of this receptor is not known. The input lacks base qualities; no much larger clone sits a single base away.

This sequence uses TRBV29-1 and TRBJ2-3, with 7 junctional bases fitting TRBD1. Sequenced here: PBMCs, sampled before nivolumab (anti-PD-1) treatment. This TCR came from a person aged 40 to 85 with oral cavity squamous cell carcinoma. The nucleotide sequence is TGCAGCGTTGTTTCTACAGGGGATGTCACAGATACGCAGTATTTT. Translated, it gives CSVVSTGDVTDTQYF.